This is a list of T cell receptor beta chains from one sample in a study of blood T cell repertoires in COVID-19. Method: immunoSEQ multiplex PCR; TCRdb's copy keeps in-frame clones and lacks some. The repertoire has about 190,000 clones, over 80% of them found once; the top ten carry 3.2%. Sequenced: PBMCs or T cells enriched from blood (not recorded which). Receptors originate from a young woman who had been exposed to COVID-19. CDR3s include the opening cysteine and the closing phenylalanine or tryptophan. A D gene is named only where the DNA matches it firmly. Rows may omit the clone size; those that give it use once, few, many or a size class.

v_call	d_call	j_call	clone_size	cdr3_aa	cdr3_nt
TRBV7-8	-	TRBJ1-5	-	CASRREMRQPQHF	TGTGCCAGCAGACGAGAAATGAGGCAGCCCCAGCATTTT
TRBV6-2/TRBV6-3	-	TRBJ2-1	-	CASSYSSRGAQGEQFF	TGTGCCAGCAGTTACTCGAGTCGGGGGGCCCAGGGGGAGCAGTTCTTC
TRBV10-3	-	TRBJ1-3	-	CAISESGGSGNTIYF	TGTGCCATCAGTGAGTCGGGGGGGTCAGGAAACACCATATATTTT
TRBV2	TRBD2	TRBJ2-7	-	CASSPLAGVSYEQYF	TGTGCCAGCAGTCCCCTAGCGGGCGTCTCCTACGAGCAGTACTTC
TRBV7-3	-	TRBJ1-1	-	CASSFLAGGTEAFF	TGTGCCAGCAGCTTCTTAGCCGGGGGCACTGAAGCTTTCTTT
TRBV5-5	TRBD1	TRBJ1-4	-	CASSLAVQGAGKLFF	TGTGCCAGCAGCTTGGCCGTCCAGGGGGCAGGAAAACTGTTTTTT
TRBV10-2	-	TRBJ2-5	-	CASIQGGERAQYF	TGCGCCAGTATCCAGGGGGGCGAACGGGCCCAGTACTTC
TRBV12-3/TRBV12-4	TRBD1	TRBJ1-1	-	CASHRGNTEAFF	TGTGCCAGTCACAGGGGAAACACTGAAGCTTTCTTT
TRBV19	-	TRBJ1-5	-	CASTLGGPGRGGQPQHF	TGTGCCAGTACCCTGGGGGGTCCCGGACGGGGAGGTCAGCCCCAGCATTTT
TRBV27	TRBD1	TRBJ2-7	once	CASSSSGGTGTYEQYF	TGTGCCAGCAGTTCGAGTGGCGGGACAGGGACCTACGAGCAGTACTTC
TRBV19	TRBD1	TRBJ1-1	-	CASTGGSGRVDTEAFF	TGTGCCAGTACAGGGGGTTCTGGCAGGGTAGACACTGAAGCTTTCTTT
TRBV5-5	-	TRBJ1-2	once	CASSLAGYYGYTF	TGTGCCAGCAGCTTGGCGGGGTACTATGGCTACACCTTC
TRBV3-1/TRBV3-2	-	TRBJ1-1	-	CASSQDWRADTEAFF	TGTGCCAGCAGCCAAGATTGGAGGGCGGACACTGAAGCTTTCTTT
TRBV6-1	TRBD2	TRBJ2-3	once	CASSEAERGYTDTQYF	TGTGCCAGCAGTGAGGCGGAGCGGGGGTACACAGATACGCAGTATTTT
TRBV7-8	TRBD1	TRBJ1-2	-	CASSTDRGRANYGYTF	TGTGCCAGCAGCACTGACAGGGGGCGCGCGAACTATGGCTACACCTTC
TRBV7-9	TRBD2	TRBJ2-7	-	CASSFSGDAYEQYF	TGTGCCAGCAGCTTCAGCGGGGACGCCTACGAGCAGTACTTC
TRBV9	TRBD1	TRBJ1-1	few	CASSARTGINTEAFF	TGTGCCAGCAGCGCTCGGACAGGAATCAACACTGAAGCTTTCTTT
TRBV10-3	TRBD2	TRBJ2-7	-	CAISGTSGGSYEQYF	TGTGCCATCAGTGGGACTAGCGGGGGGTCCTACGAGCAGTACTTC
TRBV9	-	TRBJ2-3	-	CASSVAMRSTDTQYF	TGTGCCAGCAGCGTAGCCATGAGGAGCACAGATACGCAGTATTTT
TRBV5-1	TRBD1	TRBJ1-2	-	CASSLPTGEGYGYTF	TGCGCCAGCAGCTTGCCGACAGGGGAGGGCTATGGCTACACCTTC
TRBV6-2/TRBV6-3	-	TRBJ2-7	-	CASSSLTLGTLRGEQYF	TGTGCCAGCAGTAGCCTAACTCTCGGGACTCTCAGAGGCGAGCAGTACTTC
TRBV27	TRBD1	TRBJ1-1	once	CASSRQTGVRTEAFF	TGTGCCAGCAGTCGTCAGACAGGGGTACGGACTGAAGCTTTCTTT
TRBV6-5	TRBD1	TRBJ1-3	-	CASSHTTGVGDTIYF	TGTGCCAGCAGCCACACCACAGGGGTCGGGGACACCATATATTTT
TRBV2	-	TRBJ2-3	-	CASSGSGKGTDTQYF	TGTGCCAGCAGTGGAAGCGGTAAGGGCACAGATACGCAGTATTTT
TRBV6-5	TRBD1	TRBJ1-5	-	CASSYSGTGEGQPQHF	TGTGCCAGCAGTTACAGCGGGACAGGGGAGGGCCAGCCCCAGCATTTT
TRBV6-5	TRBD1	TRBJ2-7	-	CASSPHRGPYEQYF	TGTGCCAGCAGCCCCCACAGGGGTCCCTACGAGCAGTACTTC
TRBV7-9	TRBD1	TRBJ1-5	-	CASSNTGVRGKPQHF	TGTGCCAGCAGCAACACAGGGGTCCGCGGAAAGCCCCAGCATTTT
TRBV2	-	TRBJ2-2	few	CASSPRQTTGELFF	TGTGCCAGCAGCCCAAGACAGACCACCGGGGAGCTGTTTTTT
TRBV30	-	TRBJ1-5	-	CAWKYKQGDQPQHF	TGTGCCTGGAAATATAAACAGGGAGATCAGCCCCAGCATTTT
TRBV19	TRBD1	TRBJ1-1	few	CASSRTGAYTEAFF	TGTGCCAGTAGCCGGACAGGAGCTTACACTGAAGCTTTCTTT
TRBV5-8	-	TRBJ1-2	-	CASRLDNSYTF	TGTGCCAGCAGACTGGACAACAGCTACACCTTC
TRBV27	-	TRBJ1-5	-	CASSPGLPSNQPQHF	TGTGCCAGCAGCCCGGGACTTCCTAGCAATCAGCCCCAGCATTTT
TRBV7-8	TRBD1	TRBJ1-2	-	CASSPRKGQGGTNYGYTF	TGTGCCAGCAGCCCGAGAAAGGGACAGGGGGGTACTAACTATGGCTACACCTTC
TRBV6-5	TRBD1	TRBJ2-7	-	CASSRTGGTTYEQYF	TGTGCCAGCAGTCGGACAGGGGGAACGACCTACGAGCAGTACTTC
TRBV5-6	TRBD1	TRBJ1-5	-	CASSFGTATNQPQHF	TGTGCCAGCAGCTTCGGGACAGCGACGAATCAGCCCCAGCATTTT
TRBV6-5	-	TRBJ1-2	-	CASSYRKGRNYGYTF	TGTGCCAGCAGTTACAGGAAGGGGAGGAACTATGGCTACACCTTC
TRBV6-5	-	TRBJ1-2	-	CASSYSIGQGGYTF	TGTGCCAGCAGTTACTCGATTGGGCAGGGTGGCTACACCTTC
TRBV27	-	TRBJ1-6	few	CASSLQGSVSPLHF	TGTGCCAGCAGTTTACAGGGCTCTGTATCACCCCTCCACTTT
TRBV9	-	TRBJ1-1	-	CASSVGQYTEAFF	TGTGCCAGCAGCGTAGGGCAGTACACTGAAGCTTTCTTT
TRBV20-1	TRBD2	TRBJ2-7	-	CSASRTSGVYEQYF	TGCAGTGCTAGTAGGACTAGCGGAGTCTACGAGCAGTACTTC
TRBV9	-	TRBJ2-2	-	CASSVDGGTGELFF	TGTGCCAGCAGCGTAGACGGCGGCACCGGGGAGCTGTTTTTT
TRBV18	-	TRBJ1-6	once	CASSRLDSSYNSPLHF	TGTGCCAGCTCACGCCTGGACAGCTCCTATAATTCACCCCTCCACTTT
TRBV4-3	-	TRBJ1-1	-	CASSAPGTGENTEAFF	TGCGCCAGCAGCGCGCCCGGGACGGGAGAGAACACTGAAGCTTTCTTT
TRBV6-1	TRBD1	TRBJ2-3	-	CASSEFPTGADTQYF	TGTGCCAGCAGTGAATTCCCGACAGGGGCAGATACGCAGTATTTT